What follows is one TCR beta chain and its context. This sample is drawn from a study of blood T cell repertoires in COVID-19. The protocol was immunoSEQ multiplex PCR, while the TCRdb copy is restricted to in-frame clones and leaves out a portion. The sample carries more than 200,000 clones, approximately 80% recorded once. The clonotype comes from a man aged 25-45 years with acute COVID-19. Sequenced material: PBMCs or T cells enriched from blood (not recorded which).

The CDR3 reads CASSLLDRDLRQPQHF. CDR3 DNA sequence: TGTGCCAGTAGTCTTCTGGACAGGGACCTCCGGCAGCCCCAGCATTTT. V usage is TRBV19 and J usage is TRBJ1-5, with 8 bases matching TRBD1. The V gene's germline CDR1 is LNHDA and CDR2 SQIVND (reference sequence). This CDR3 contains 16 residues. V shed 5 bases, J shed 7 bases, and the junction held 13 bases outside the gene matches.